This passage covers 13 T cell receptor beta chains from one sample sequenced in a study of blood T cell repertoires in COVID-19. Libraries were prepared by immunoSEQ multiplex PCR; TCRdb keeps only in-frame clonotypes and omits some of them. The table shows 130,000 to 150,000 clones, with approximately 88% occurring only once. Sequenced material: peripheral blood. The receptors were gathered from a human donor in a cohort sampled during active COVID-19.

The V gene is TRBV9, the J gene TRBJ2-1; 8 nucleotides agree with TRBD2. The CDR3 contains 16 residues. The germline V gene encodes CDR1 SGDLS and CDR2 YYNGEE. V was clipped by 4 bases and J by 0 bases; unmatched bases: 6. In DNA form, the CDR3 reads TGTGCCAGCAGCTTAAGCGGGAGCACCTCCTACAATGAGCAGTTCTTC. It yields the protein CASSLSGSTSYNEQFF.

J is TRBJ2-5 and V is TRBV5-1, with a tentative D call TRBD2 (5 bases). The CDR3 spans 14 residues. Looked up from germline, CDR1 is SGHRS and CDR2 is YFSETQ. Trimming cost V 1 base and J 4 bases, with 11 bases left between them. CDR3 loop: CASSLNLGRETQYF. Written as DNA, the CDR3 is TGCGCCAGCAGCTTGAATTTGGGGAGAGAGACCCAGTACTTC.

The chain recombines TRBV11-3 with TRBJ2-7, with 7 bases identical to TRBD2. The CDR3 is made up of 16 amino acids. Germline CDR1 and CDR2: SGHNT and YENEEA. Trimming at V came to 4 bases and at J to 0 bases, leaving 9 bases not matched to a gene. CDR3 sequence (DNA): TGTGCCAGCAGCTCACACCGGGACTATAGCTCCTACGAGCAGTACGTC. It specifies CASSSHRDYSSYEQYV.

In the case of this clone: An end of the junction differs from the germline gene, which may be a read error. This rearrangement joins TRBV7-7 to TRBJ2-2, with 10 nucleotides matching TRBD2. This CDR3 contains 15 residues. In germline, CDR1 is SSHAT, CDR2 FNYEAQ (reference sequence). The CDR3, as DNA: TGTGCTAGCAGTTTAGCGGGAGGCGGCACCGGGGAGCTGTTTTTT. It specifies CASSLAGGGTGELFF.

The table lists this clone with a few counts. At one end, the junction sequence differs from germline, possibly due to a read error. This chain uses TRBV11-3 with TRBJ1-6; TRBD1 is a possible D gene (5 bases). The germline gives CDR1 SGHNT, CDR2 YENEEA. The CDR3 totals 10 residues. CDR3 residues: CASSTPDSPF. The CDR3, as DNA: TGTGCCAGCAGCACCCCCGACAGTCCCTTT.

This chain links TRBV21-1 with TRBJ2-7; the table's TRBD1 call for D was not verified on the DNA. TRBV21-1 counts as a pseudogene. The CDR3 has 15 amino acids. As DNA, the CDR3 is TGTGCCAGCAGCAAAGCCGAGCCCAGGGACTACGAGCAGTACGTC. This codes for CASSKAEPRDYEQYV.

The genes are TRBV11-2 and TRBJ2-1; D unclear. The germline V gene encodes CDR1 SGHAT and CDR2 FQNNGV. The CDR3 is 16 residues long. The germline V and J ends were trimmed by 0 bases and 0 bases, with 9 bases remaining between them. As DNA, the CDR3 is TGTGCCAGCAGCTTAGATCGCGGTAGCTCCTACAATGAGCAGTTCTTC. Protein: CASSLDRGSSYNEQFF.

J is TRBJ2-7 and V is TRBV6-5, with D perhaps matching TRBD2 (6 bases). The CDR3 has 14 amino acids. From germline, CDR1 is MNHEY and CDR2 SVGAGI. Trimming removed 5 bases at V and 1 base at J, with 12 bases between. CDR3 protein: CASSPGTVSYEQYV. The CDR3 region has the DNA TGTGCCAGCAGTCCCGGGACTGTATCCTACGAGCAGTACGTC.

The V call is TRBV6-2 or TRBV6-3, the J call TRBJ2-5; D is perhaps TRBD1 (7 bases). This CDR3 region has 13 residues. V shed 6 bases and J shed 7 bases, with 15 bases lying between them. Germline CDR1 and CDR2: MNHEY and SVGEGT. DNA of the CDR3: TGTGCCAGCAGCACCTCCCAGGGGGGGACCCAGTACTTC. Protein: CASSTSQGGTQYF.

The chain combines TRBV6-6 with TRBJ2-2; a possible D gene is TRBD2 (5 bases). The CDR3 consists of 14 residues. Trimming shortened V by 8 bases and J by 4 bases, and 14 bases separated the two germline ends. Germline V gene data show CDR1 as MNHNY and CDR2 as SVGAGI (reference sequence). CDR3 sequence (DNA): TGTGCCAGCGCCAGGTCCGCGGGCACCGGGGAGCTGTTTTTT. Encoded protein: CASARSAGTGELFF.

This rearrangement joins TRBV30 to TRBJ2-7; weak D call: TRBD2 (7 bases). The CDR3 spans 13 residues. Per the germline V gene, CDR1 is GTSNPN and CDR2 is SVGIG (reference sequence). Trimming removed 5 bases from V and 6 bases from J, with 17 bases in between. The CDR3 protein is CAWAKGGAGEQYV. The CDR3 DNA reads TGTGCCTGGGCCAAGGGGGGGGCGGGCGAGCAGTACGTC.

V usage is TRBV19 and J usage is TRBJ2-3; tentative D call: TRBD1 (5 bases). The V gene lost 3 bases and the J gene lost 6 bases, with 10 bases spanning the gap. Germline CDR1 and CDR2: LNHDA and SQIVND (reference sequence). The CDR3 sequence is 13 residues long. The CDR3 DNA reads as TGTGCCAGTAGTATTGATGGGGCCGATACGCAGTATTTT. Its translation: CASSIDGADTQYF.

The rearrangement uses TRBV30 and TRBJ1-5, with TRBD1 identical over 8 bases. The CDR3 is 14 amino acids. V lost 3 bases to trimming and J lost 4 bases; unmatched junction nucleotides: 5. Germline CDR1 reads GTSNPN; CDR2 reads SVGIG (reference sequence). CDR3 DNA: TGTGCCTGGAGGAAACAGGGGGGTAATCAGCCCCAGCATTTT. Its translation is CAWRKQGGNQPQHF.